This T cell receptor beta chain was found in a study of blood T cell repertoires in COVID-19. Everyone who took part was roughly 18 to 100 years old, and they came from about two dozen US areas. Which cohort a participant joined came from the clinical history participants gave. Assay used: immunoSEQ multiplex PCR; TCRdb lists only in-frame clones, some missing. The sample lists roughly 260,000 clones, 75% to 90% occurring once. Between the trimmed V and J ends, which lost 3 bases and 1 base, there was a span of 10 bases. Germline V gives CDR1 SGDLS, CDR2 YYNGEE. The CDR3 is made up of 14 amino acids. The clonotype comes from a woman between 25 and 40 years old with acute COVID-19. The sequenced sample consisted of PBMCs or T cells enriched from blood (not recorded which). J is TRBJ1-1 and V is TRBV9; no definite D call. In DNA form, the CDR3 reads TGTGCCAGCAGCGCGGGGAGGCCGAACACTGAAGCTTTCTTT. This sequence encodes CASSAGRPNTEAFF. The variable domain in full, completed from reference TRBV9 and TRBJ1-1, reads DSGVTQTPKHLITATGQRVTLRCSPRSGDLSVYWYQQSLDQGLQFLIQYYNGEERAKGNILERFSAQQFPDLHSELNLSSLELGDSALYFCASSAGRPNTEAFFGQGTRLTVV.